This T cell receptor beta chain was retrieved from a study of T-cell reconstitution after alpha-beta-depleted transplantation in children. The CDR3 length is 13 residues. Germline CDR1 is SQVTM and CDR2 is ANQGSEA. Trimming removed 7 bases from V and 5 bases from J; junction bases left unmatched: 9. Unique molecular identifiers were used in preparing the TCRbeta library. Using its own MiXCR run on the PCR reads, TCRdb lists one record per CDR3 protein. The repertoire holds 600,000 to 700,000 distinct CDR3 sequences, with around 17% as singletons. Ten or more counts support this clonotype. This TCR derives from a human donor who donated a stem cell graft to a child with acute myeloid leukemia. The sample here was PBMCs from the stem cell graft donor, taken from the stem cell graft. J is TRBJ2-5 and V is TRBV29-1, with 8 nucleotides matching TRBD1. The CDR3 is CSGLRGQRETQYF. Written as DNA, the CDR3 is TGCAGCGGGCTCAGGGGGCAGAGGGAGACCCAGTACTTC.